One sample yielded the 23 T cell receptor beta chains listed below, sequenced in a study of OX40 agonist ivuxolimab in advanced cancers. TCRdb keeps only in-frame clones here, not all; method: immunoSEQ multiplex PCR. The sample lists some 35,000 clones, 65% to 85% occurring once. The sequences come from CD4+ or CD8+ T cells sorted from blood, collected in a trial of the OX40 agonist ivuxolimab. Source of these receptors: an adult with an advanced solid tumor such as melanoma, head and neck, liver or kidney cancer.

A few counts support this clone. This chain joins TRBV2 and TRBJ2-7; TRBD2 might be the D (5 bases). The CDR3 has 14 residues. Between the trimmed V and J ends, which lost 6 bases and 7 bases, there was a span of 19 bases. CDR1 is SNHLY and CDR2 is FYNNEI in the germline V gene. CDR3 protein: CASRSGGRHGEQYF. The CDR3, as DNA: TGTGCCAGCAGGTCCGGCGGGCGTCATGGTGAGCAGTACTTC.

The chain is built from TRBV12-5 and TRBJ2-1, with D maybe TRBD1 (6 bases). The germline V gene has CDR1 LGHNT and CDR2 FRNRAP. CDR3 length: 13 residues. V was clipped by 5 bases and J by 4 bases, with 9 bases between them. The CDR3 DNA follows: TGTGCTAGTGGTCGGACAGAATACAATGAGCAGTTCTTC. It translates to CASGRTEYNEQFF.

The chain couples TRBV6-5 to TRBJ1-2, with D unresolved. V gave up 0 bases and J gave up 5 bases, with 13 bases separating them. Germline V gene lookup returns CDR1 MNHEY and CDR2 SVGAGI. CDR3 length equals 15 residues. The DNA of the CDR3 is TGTGCCAGCAGTTACTCGATCCGGACGACATATGGCTACACCTTC. This sequence encodes CASSYSIRTTYGYTF.

The J gene is TRBJ2-3, the V gene TRBV7-8, with D possibly being TRBD1 or TRBD2 (5 bases each). The germline V gene has CDR1 SGHVS and CDR2 FQNEAQ. V lost 7 bases, J lost 6 bases, and 14 bases lay in between. This CDR3 has 13 residues. The CDR3 here is CASTGTSWDTQYF. In nucleotides, the CDR3 is TGTGCCAGCACTGGGACCAGCTGGGATACGCAGTATTTT.

The gene calls are TRBV7-3 and TRBJ2-2; D gene unclear. The germline V and J ends were trimmed by 2 bases and 4 bases, with 14 bases remaining between them. The CDR3 spans 16 residues. CDR1 is SGHTA, CDR2 FQGTGA, per germline. For the CDR3, the DNA is TGTGCCAGCAGCTTAGGGTCAGAGAGAACCACCGGGGAGCTGTTTTTT. This translates into CASSLGSERTTGELFF.

The chain couples TRBV4-1 to TRBJ2-6; possibly TRBD1 for D (6 bases). The CDR3 length is 15 residues. Deletions cut 2 bases from V and 1 base from J, with 6 bases between. Germline V lookup: CDR1 MGHRA, CDR2 YSYEKL. CDR3: CASSQQGSGANVLTF. CDR3 bases: TGCGCCAGCAGCCAACAGGGGTCTGGGGCCAACGTCCTGACTTTC.

The chain couples TRBV28 to TRBJ2-3; 10 bases fit TRBD1. V trimming: 7 bases; J trimming: 8 bases; junction bases outside the gene matches: 12. This CDR3 spans 15 amino acids. The germline CDR1 and CDR2 sequences are MDHEN and SYDVKM. CDR3 amino acids: CASTSDRGQGGTQYF. The CDR3 DNA reads TGTGCCAGCACCTCAGACAGGGGGCAGGGTGGTACGCAGTATTTT. The complete variable domain, with remaining parts taken from reference TRBV28 and TRBJ2-3, reads DVKVTQSSRYLVKRTGEKVFLECVQDMDHENMFWYRQDPGLGLRLIYFSYDVKMKEKGDIPEGYSVSREKKERFSLILESASTNQTSMYLCASTSDRGQGGTQYFGPGTRLTVL.

The chain links TRBV5-5 to TRBJ2-6; no clear D gene. V lost 4 bases to trimming and J lost 1 base, with 6 bases between them. Germline CDR1 SGHKS, CDR2 YYEKEE (reference sequence). The CDR3 runs to 14 residues. The CDR3 here is CASSTSSGANVLTF. DNA for the CDR3: TGTGCCAGCAGCACCTCTTCTGGGGCCAACGTCCTGACTTTC.

The gene calls are TRBV5-4 and TRBJ1-2; D unresolved. This CDR3 is built from 14 residues. V gave up 3 bases and J gave up 4 bases, with 13 bases separating them. Germline V gene data show CDR1 as SGHNT and CDR2 as YYREEE (reference sequence). The CDR3 sequence: CASSSGPELYGYTF. The CDR3 DNA follows: TGTGCCAGCAGCTCCGGGCCAGAACTCTATGGCTACACCTTC. The entire variable domain, with the rest obtained from reference TRBV5-4 and TRBJ1-2, is as follows: ETGVTQSPTHLIKTRGQQVTLRCSSQSGHNTVSWYQQALGQGPQFIFQYYREEENGRGNFPPRFSGLQFPNYSSELNVNALELDDSALYLCASSSGPELYGYTFGSGTRLTVV.

This rearrangement joins TRBV30 to TRBJ1-6; 7 positions match TRBD1. The CDR3 extends over 14 amino acids. Per the germline V gene, CDR1 is GTSNPN and CDR2 is SVGIG (reference sequence). V was clipped by 1 base and J by 9 bases; unmatched bases: 6. The CDR3 region is CAWSETGVGSPLHF. The CDR3 nucleotides are TGTGCCTGGAGTGAAACAGGGGTCGGTTCACCCCTCCACTTT.

J is TRBJ2-2 and V is TRBV29-1; 7 bases map to TRBD1. CDR3 length: 13 residues. J lost 1 base, V lost 7 bases, and 3 bases had no gene match. Germline V lookup: CDR1 SQVTM, CDR2 ANQGSEA. CDR3 DNA: TGCAGCGGGAGGACAGGGAACACCGGGGAGCTGTTTTTT. This codes for CSGRTGNTGELFF.

The chain recombines TRBV7-3 with TRBJ2-7; D uncertain. Germline V lookup: CDR1 SGHTA, CDR2 FQGTGA. V dropped 6 bases and J dropped 2 bases, with 8 bases sitting between them. The CDR3 has 12 residues. CDR3 protein: CASRFNTYEQYF. CDR3 in DNA: TGTGCCAGCAGGTTTAACACCTACGAGCAGTACTTC.

About this clone: Mismatch with germline at one junction end may stem from a read error. The chain couples TRBV6-5 to TRBJ2-2; D might be TRBD1 or TRBD2, each matching 7 bases. Germline V gene lookup returns CDR1 MNHEY and CDR2 SVGAGI. This CDR3 comprises 13 residues. DNA of the CDR3: TGTGCCAGCAGTTACGATCCAGGGGGGGGGCTGTTTTTT. This translates into CASSYDPGGGLFF.

This clone showed up just once. The chain links TRBV6-1 to TRBJ1-2; D is unclear. The germline V gene has CDR1 MNHNS and CDR2 SASEGT. The CDR3 has 14 residues. Between the trimmed V and J ends, which lost 2 bases and 4 bases, there was a span of 11 bases. CDR3 region: CASSERRSSYGYTF. The CDR3 bases are TGTGCCAGCAGTGAACGCAGGTCCTCCTATGGCTACACCTTC.

The chain recombines TRBV14 with TRBJ2-1, with 10 bases that match TRBD2. Germline CDR1 is SGHDN and CDR2 is FVKESK. After removal of 2 bases from V and 13 bases from J, the junction contained 11 bases not matched to a gene. This CDR3 region has 15 residues. The CDR3 region is CASSQPVAGGVGQFF. The CDR3 DNA follows: TGTGCCAGCAGCCAACCTGTAGCGGGGGGTGTTGGACAGTTCTTC.

This chain joins TRBV11-2 and TRBJ2-3; D might be TRBD2 (6 bases). The CDR3 covers 16 residues. The germline V gene encodes CDR1 SGHAT and CDR2 FQNNGV. Trimming cost V 1 base and J 2 bases, with 13 bases left between them. Here the CDR3 reads CASSLVQRAYTDTQYF. The CDR3 DNA reads as TGTGCCAGCAGCTTAGTCCAGCGGGCCTACACAGATACGCAGTATTTT.

V usage is TRBV28 and J usage is TRBJ2-6; 11 nucleotides align to TRBD1. This CDR3 comprises 19 residues. V was pared by 0 bases and J by 0 bases, with 4 bases of the junction left unmatched. From germline, CDR1 is MDHEN and CDR2 SYDVKM. In DNA, the CDR3 is TGTGCCAGCAGTTTATGGAGGGACAGGGGGGACTCTGGGGCCAACGTCCTGACTTTC. Its translation is CASSLWRDRGDSGANVLTF.

The genes are TRBV5-5 and TRBJ2-7; D is ambiguous. V was clipped by 0 bases and J by 2 bases, with 18 bases between them. The CDR3 runs 17 residues. Germline CDR1 SGHKS, CDR2 YYEKEE (reference sequence). The CDR3 DNA follows: TGTGCCAGCAGCTTGGTTGAAGGCCTTCAAACCCCCTACGAGCAGTACTTC. Protein: CASSLVEGLQTPYEQYF. The entire variable domain, with the rest obtained from reference TRBV5-5 and TRBJ2-7, is as follows: DAGVTQSPTHLIKTRGQQVTLRCSPISGHKSVSWYQQVLGQGPQFIFQYYEKEERGRGNFPDRFSARQFPNYSSELNVNALLLGDSALYLCASSLVEGLQTPYEQYFGPGTRLTVT.

The genes are TRBV27 and TRBJ1-6, with D possibly TRBD1 on 6 matching bases. V was trimmed by 0 bases and J by 7 bases, leaving 13 bases between them. The CDR3 contains 16 residues. CDR1 and CDR2 (germline): MNHEY, SMNVEV (reference sequence). The CDR3 protein is CASSLSGGGWNSPLHF. The DNA of the CDR3 is TGTGCCAGCAGTTTATCAGGAGGGGGGTGGAATTCACCCCTCCACTTT.

By share, this clone counts as large (0.1 to 1%). V gene TRBV5-1 combines with J gene TRBJ2-5; 9 positions match TRBD1. Germline V CDR1 and CDR2: SGHRS, YFSETQ. The V segment lost 2 bases and the J segment 5 bases; nucleotides outside the gene matches: 10. CDR3 size: 16 residues. CDR3 coding DNA: TGCGCCAGCAGCTTTAGTACCGGGACAGGGATGGAGACCCAGTACTTC. Residues: CASSFSTGTGMETQYF.

CDR3 sequence (DNA): TGTGCCAGCAGCCAACGAACCGTGACAGACTACGAGCAGTACTTC. It encodes CASSQRTVTDYEQYF. The genes are TRBV7-9 and TRBJ2-7; perhaps TRBD1 as D (5 bases). The CDR3 covers 15 residues. V lost 5 bases, J lost 3 bases, and 17 bases lay in between. In germline, CDR1 is SEHNR, CDR2 FQNEAQ (reference sequence).

J is TRBJ1-3 and V is TRBV4-1; D is undetermined. Germline CDR1 is MGHRA and CDR2 is YSYEKL. The CDR3 loop spans 17 amino acids. Trimming took 2 bases from V and 4 from J, leaving 18 bases between them. The CDR3 DNA follows: TGCGCCAGCAGCCAACGAATGTCTGAGGTAGCCGGAAACACCATATATTTT. Amino acid sequence: CASSQRMSEVAGNTIYF.

V is TRBV7-9 and J is TRBJ2-7; D unresolved. Deletions cut 1 base from V and 5 bases from J, with 12 bases between. CDR3 length equals 14 residues. The germline gives CDR1 SEHNR, CDR2 FQNEAQ (reference sequence). In DNA, the CDR3 is TGTGCCAGCAGCTTAGGGGCAGCAACCCACGAGCAGTACTTC. It yields the protein CASSLGAATHEQYF. The full variable domain, completed using reference TRBV7-9 and TRBJ2-7, is DTGVSQNPRHKITKRGQNVTFRCDPISEHNRLYWYRQTLGQGPEFLTYFQNEAQLEKSRLLSDRFSAERPKGSFSTLEIQRTEQGDSAMYLCASSLGAATHEQYFGPGTRLTVT.